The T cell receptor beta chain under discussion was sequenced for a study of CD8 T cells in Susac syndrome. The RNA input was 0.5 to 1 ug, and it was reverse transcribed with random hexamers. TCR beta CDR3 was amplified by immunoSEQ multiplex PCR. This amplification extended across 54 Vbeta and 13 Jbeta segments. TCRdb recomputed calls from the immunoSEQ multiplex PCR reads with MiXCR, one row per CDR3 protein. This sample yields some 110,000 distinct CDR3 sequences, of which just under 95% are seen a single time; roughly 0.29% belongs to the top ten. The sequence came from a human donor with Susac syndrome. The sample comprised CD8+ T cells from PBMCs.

CDR3 in amino acids: CASSAGLAVGTGELFF. Here the CDR3 DNA reads TGTGCCAGCAGTGCGGGACTAGCGGTGGGCACCGGGGAGCTGTTTTTT. The gene calls are TRBV25-1 and TRBJ2-2; 11 nucleotides line up with TRBD2. Trimming took 4 bases from V and 4 from J; bases not matched to a gene: 5. This CDR3 comprises 16 residues. Germline lookup yields CDR1 MGHDK and CDR2 SYGVNS.